A single sample gave rise to the 6 T cell receptor beta chains below, sequenced in a study of T cells in Graves' hyperthyroidism and ophthalmopathy. Regions amplified from RNA transcripts were the TCR beta CDR3 regions. In the first-round RT-PCR of the TCR CDR3, the HTBI primer set was used. TCRdb re-called the multiplex PCR reads with MiXCR, one entry per CDR3 protein. Among some 150,000 distinct CDR3 sequences listed, less than 25% were seen once. Sequencing was carried out using blood. Source of these receptors: a woman between 45 and 60 years old with Graves' hyperthyroidism that later progressed to Graves' ophthalmopathy.

This clonotype has a count of ten or more. The V gene is TRBV28, the J gene TRBJ1-5, with 8 bases matching TRBD1. Germline CDR1 reads MDHEN; CDR2 reads SYDVKM. Losses at the gene ends were 5 bases for V and 6 bases for J; bases not matched to a gene: 3. The CDR3 covers 13 residues. The CDR3 DNA reads as TGTGCCAGCAGTCTGGACAGGGTTCAGCCCCAGCATTTT. This encodes CASSLDRVQPQHF.

This clonotype has a count of ten or more. V is TRBV13 and J is TRBJ2-7; 7 nucleotides line up with TRBD2. Germline lookup yields CDR1 PRHDT and CDR2 FYEKMQ (reference sequence). The CDR3 loop spans 14 amino acids. The ends lost 4 bases at V and 1 base at J; junction bases unmatched: 4. The CDR3 sequence: CASSSRDYSYEQYF. CDR3 in DNA: TGTGCCAGCAGCTCCCGGGACTATTCCTACGAGCAGTACTTC.

There are a few counts of this clonotype. V usage is TRBV7-9 and J usage is TRBJ1-3; no firm D call. With 6 bases removed from V and 8 bases from J, the gap between germline ends came to 17 bases. This CDR3 has 14 amino acids. The germline CDR1 and CDR2 sequences are SEHNR and FQNEAQ (reference sequence). The CDR3 loop is CASSHPWAGDTIYF. In DNA, the CDR3 is TGTGCCAGCAGTCACCCGTGGGCTGGCGACACCATATATTTT.

This clonotype came up a few times. Since a much larger clone is just one base distant, this may be a read error. This chain's CDR3 is CASSLEVPEPEAFF. The CDR3 nucleotides read TGTGCCAGCAGTTTAGAAGTTCCGGAACCTGAAGCTTTCTTT. The rearrangement links TRBV12-3 or TRBV12-4 to TRBJ1-1, with D hard to call. V was trimmed by 1 base and J by 6 bases, leaving 12 bases between them. This CDR3 region has 14 residues.

In nucleotides, the CDR3 is TGCGCCAGCAGCCCAGGTTGGGGGGGGAGGACTGAAGCTTTCTTT. It translates to CASSPGWGGRTEAFF. This rearrangement joins TRBV5-1 to TRBJ1-1; weak D call: TRBD1 (5 bases). With 4 bases removed from V and 5 bases from J, the gap between germline ends came to 18 bases. The germline V gene encodes CDR1 SGHRS and CDR2 YFSETQ. This CDR3 spans 15 amino acids.

This clonotype turned up a few times. V and J are TRBV7-9 and TRBJ2-7, with 8 bases lining up with TRBD2. Germline lookup yields CDR1 SEHNR and CDR2 FQNEAQ (reference sequence). V shed 3 bases, J shed 6 bases, and the junction held 4 bases outside the gene matches. This CDR3 contains 13 residues. CDR3 DNA: TGTGCCAGCAGCTTCAGCGGGAGCGGCGAGCAGTACTTC. Amino acid sequence: CASSFSGSGEQYF. Looking up the rest from reference TRBV7-9 and TRBJ2-7 gives the full variable domain: DTGVSQNPRHKITKRGQNVTFRCDPISEHNRLYWYRQTLGQGPEFLTYFQNEAQLEKSRLLSDRFSAERPKGSFSTLEIQRTEQGDSAMYLCASSFSGSGEQYFGPGTRLTVT.